The rows below give T cell receptor beta chains drawn from one sample of a study of T cell responses to AZD1222 COVID-19 vaccine. Using immunoSEQ multiplex PCR, the repertoire was profiled, and TCRdb retains in-frame clones only, with some absent. The sample includes 85,000 or so clones, about 89% of them seen just once. The sequencing here drew on peripheral blood, taken 28 days after the second AZD1222 dose. These receptors were taken from an adult who received the AZD1222 COVID-19 vaccine. Both conserved end residues are part of each CDR3. The order of the fields is J gene, D gene, CDR3 length, clone size, V gene, CDR3 protein, CDR3 DNA. The D gene is left open where the match is weak. A row's size may be missing; if present it is once, few, many or a size class.

>TRBJ1-5|NA|13|NA|TRBV6-1
CASSEFGNQPQHF
TGTGCCAGCAGTGAATTTGGAAATCAGCCCCAGCATTTT
>TRBJ1-5|NA|15|NA|TRBV6-5
CASSPTGHSNQPQHF
TGTGCCAGCAGTCCTACAGGGCATAGCAATCAGCCCCAGCATTTT
>TRBJ2-7|TRBD1|15|NA|TRBV6-5
CASSYRGQGSYEQYF
TGTGCCAGCAGTTACCGAGGACAGGGTTCCTACGAGCAGTACTTC
>TRBJ1-2|NA|18|NA|TRBV18
CASSPLRRSEGKDYGYTF
TGTGCCAGCTCACCCCTCCGACGGTCTGAGGGGAAGGACTATGGCTACACCTTC
>TRBJ1-1|TRBD1|15|NA|TRBV5-4
CASSFGGQGDTEAFF
TGTGCCAGCAGCTTCGGGGGACAGGGAGACACTGAAGCTTTCTTT
>TRBJ1-3|NA|14|NA|TRBV19
CASMYGLSGNTIYF
TGTGCCAGTATGTACGGCCTCTCTGGAAACACCATATATTTT
>TRBJ1-2|TRBD1|15|NA|TRBV6-5
CASSYGGTGTYGYTF
TGTGCCAGCAGTTACGGGGGGACAGGGACCTATGGCTACACCTTC
>TRBJ1-2|TRBD1|14|NA|TRBV5-1
CASSLAQGGYGYTF
TGCGCCAGCAGCTTGGCACAGGGGGGGTATGGCTACACCTTC
>TRBJ1-2|NA|13|NA|TRBV12-3/TRBV12-4
CASSGRAGYGYTF
TGTGCCAGCAGTGGTAGGGCAGGTTATGGCTACACCTTC
>TRBJ1-2|TRBD1|14|NA|TRBV5-4
CASSGDRESAGYTF
TGTGCCAGCAGCGGGGACAGGGAGTCGGCTGGCTACACCTTC
>TRBJ2-2|TRBD2|15|NA|TRBV7-2
CASSRSGVNTGELFF
TGTGCCAGCAGTCGTAGCGGGGTGAACACCGGGGAGCTGTTTTTT
>TRBJ1-2|NA|16|few|TRBV27
CASSFTGGHGDYGYTF
TGTGCCAGCAGTTTTACAGGAGGGCATGGGGACTATGGCTACACCTTC
>TRBJ1-5|TRBD1|15|NA|TRBV6-5
CASSRGRGPDQPQHF
TGTGCCAGCAGCCGGGGCAGGGGGCCGGATCAGCCCCAGCATTTT
>TRBJ1-5|NA|14|NA|TRBV6-2/TRBV6-3
CASSHRQWDQPQHF
TGTGCCAGCAGCCATAGACAGTGGGACCAGCCCCAGCATTTT
>TRBJ2-7|TRBD2|11|NA|TRBV24-1
CATGGVYEQYF
TGTGCCACCGGGGGGGTCTACGAGCAGTACTTC
>TRBJ1-2|TRBD1|14|NA|TRBV9
CASSVVLGQGDYTF
TGTGCCAGCAGCGTAGTCCTTGGACAGGGGGACTACACCTTC
>TRBJ2-3|TRBD1|13|NA|TRBV29-1
CSVVVRGKDTQYF
TGCAGCGTTGTGGTCAGGGGGAAGGATACGCAGTATTTT
>TRBJ1-4|TRBD1|14|NA|TRBV7-9
CASSFGTGYEKLFF
TGTGCCAGCAGCTTCGGGACAGGGTATGAAAAACTGTTTTTT
>TRBJ1-1|TRBD1|14|NA|TRBV5-5
CASSLAWQGAEAFF
TGTGCCAGCAGCTTGGCTTGGCAGGGGGCTGAAGCTTTCTTT
>TRBJ1-5|NA|17|NA|TRBV5-6
CASSQAPGHPISQPQHF
TGTGCCAGCAGTCAAGCCCCCGGACATCCGATCAGTCAGCCCCAGCATTTT
>TRBJ1-2|TRBD1|14|NA|TRBV7-9
CASSLTGTDYGYTF
TGTGCCAGCAGCTTAACAGGGACAGACTATGGCTACACCTTC
>TRBJ1-2|TRBD1|15|NA|TRBV10-3
CAIRAGDRGIYGYTF
TGTGCCATCAGGGCTGGGGACAGGGGGATCTATGGCTACACCTTC
>TRBJ1-1|NA|15|NA|TRBV27
CASRQYPGLNTEAFF
TGTGCCAGCAGGCAGTACCCGGGGCTGAACACTGAAGCTTTCTTT
>TRBJ1-1|TRBD1|17|NA|TRBV27
CASSFSLGRGRNTEAFF
TGTGCCAGCAGTTTCTCCCTTGGCAGGGGGAGGAACACTGAAGCTTTCTTT